Presented here are 15 T cell receptor beta chains from one specimen sequenced in a study of shared clonotypes between healthy human individuals. TCRdb's copy holds only in-frame clones and misses some; the assay was immunoSEQ multiplex PCR. The sample gives more than 1.2 million clones, just under 99% of which show up once; 0.36% is in the top ten. Input material: naive CD4+ T cells sorted from blood. Stated subset: CD45RA+ positively selected. These receptors were collected from a man aged 30 to 39 in good health.

V is TRBV5-1 and J is TRBJ2-7, with D perhaps TRBD1 (5 bases). The CDR3 runs to 17 residues. Germline V CDR1 and CDR2: SGHRS, YFSETQ. V dropped 6 bases and J dropped 0 bases, with 22 bases sitting between them. CDR3 nucleotide sequence: TGCGCCAGCACCAACAGGATGGGCCCTCAGAGCTCCTACGAGCAGTACTTC. It is translated as CASTNRMGPQSSYEQYF.

The V gene is TRBV27, the J gene TRBJ2-3, with unresolved D. Germline-derived CDR1 and CDR2 are MNHEY and SMNVEV (reference sequence). V lost 6 bases to trimming and J lost 3 bases, with 13 bases between them. This CDR3 is built from 14 residues. DNA for the CDR3: TGTGCCAGCAGGGTCGATAGGAGTACAGATACGCAGTATTTT. This gives the protein CASRVDRSTDTQYF.

The V and J genes are TRBV30 and TRBJ2-5; TRBD2 is a possible D gene (5 bases). Between the trimmed V and J ends, which lost 7 bases and 6 bases, there was a span of 21 bases. The CDR3 covers 14 residues. CDR1 is GTSNPN, CDR2 SVGIG, per germline (reference sequence). CDR3 coding DNA: TGTGCCTCAGCGGTGAGCCAGGCGCACCAGACCCAGTACTTC. This translates into CASAVSQAHQTQYF.

The rearrangement uses TRBV7-8 and TRBJ2-1; 13 bases agree with TRBD2. V trimming: 4 bases; J trimming: 4 bases; junction bases outside the gene matches: 13. Germline V gives CDR1 SGHVS, CDR2 FQNEAQ. This CDR3 spans 19 amino acids. The CDR3: CASSSQLAGGRIGYNEQFF. The DNA of the CDR3 is TGTGCCAGCAGCTCTCAACTAGCGGGAGGGAGGATTGGATACAATGAGCAGTTCTTC.

This chain joins TRBV5-1 and TRBJ2-3; 8 nucleotides line up with TRBD1. This CDR3 spans 13 amino acids. Germline-derived CDR1 and CDR2 are SGHRS and YFSETQ. With 9 bases clipped from V and 0 bases from J, the junction kept 3 bases outside the gene matches. The CDR3: CANDRGSTDTQYF. The CDR3 DNA is TGCGCCAATGACAGGGGTAGCACAGATACGCAGTATTTT.

The CDR3 DNA reads as TGTGCCAGCAGCTTAGGGAACAGGGGTAACTCCTACGAGCAGTACTTC. This codes for CASSLGNRGNSYEQYF. The chain joins TRBV11-2 to TRBJ2-7; 7 positions agree with TRBD1. Trimming took 1 base from V and 0 from J; bases not matched to a gene: 6. This CDR3 spans 16 amino acids. Per germline, CDR1 SGHAT and CDR2 FQNNGV.

The chain employs TRBV27 and TRBJ2-7; possible D gene TRBD2, 5 bases. Trimming shortened V by 6 bases and J by 0 bases, and 12 bases separated the two germline ends. The CDR3 has 14 residues. The germline V gene has CDR1 MNHEY and CDR2 SMNVEV (reference sequence). This CDR3 is CASSPAVSSYEQYF. In DNA form, the CDR3 reads TGTGCCAGCAGCCCAGCGGTGAGCTCCTACGAGCAGTACTTC.

J is TRBJ1-3 and V is TRBV7-9; D uncertain. This CDR3 region has 15 residues. Per the germline V gene, CDR1 is SEHNR and CDR2 is FQNEAQ (reference sequence). Trimming took 2 bases from V and 0 from J, leaving 8 bases between them. The CDR3 sequence is CASSLWESSGNTIYF. The DNA for the CDR3 is TGTGCCAGCAGCTTATGGGAGAGCTCTGGAAACACCATATATTTT.

The chain couples TRBV7-9 to TRBJ2-7; TRBD1 aligns across 9 bases. The CDR3 is 14 amino acids. The junction had 0 bases not matched to a gene; V was cut back by 3 bases and J by 0 bases. Germline-derived CDR1 and CDR2 are SEHNR and FQNEAQ (reference sequence). The CDR3 sequence is CASSLTGGSYEQYF. CDR3 in DNA: TGTGCCAGCAGCTTGACAGGGGGCTCCTACGAGCAGTACTTC.

V and J are TRBV19 and TRBJ2-1; D is perhaps TRBD1 (5 bases). Per the germline V gene, CDR1 is LNHDA and CDR2 is SQIVND (reference sequence). The CDR3 loop spans 16 amino acids. V lost 3 bases to trimming and J lost 3 bases, with 15 bases between them. DNA of the CDR3: TGTGCCAGTAGTATTTTCGGGCAGGGCAGCTACAATGAGCAGTTCTTC. Protein product: CASSIFGQGSYNEQFF. Drawing the rest from reference TRBV19 and TRBJ2-1, the complete variable domain is DGGITQSPKYLFRKEGQNVTLSCEQNLNHDAMYWYRQDPGQGLRLIYYSQIVNDFQKGDIAEGYSVSREKKESFPLTVTSAQKNPTAFYLCASSIFGQGSYNEQFFGPGTRLTVL.

The genes are TRBV28 and TRBJ2-7; TRBD1 is a possible D gene (5 bases). Germline loops: CDR1 MDHEN, CDR2 SYDVKM. The CDR3 length is 12 residues. With 7 bases removed from V and 3 bases from J, the gap between germline ends came to 10 bases. The CDR3 loop is CASTHRGYEQYF. The DNA of the CDR3 is TGTGCCAGCACCCATAGGGGCTACGAGCAGTACTTC.

V and J are TRBV10-3 and TRBJ1-2; 7 nucleotides align to TRBD1. Trimming cost V 4 bases and J 4 bases; bases outside gene matches: 6. The V gene's germline CDR1 is ENHRY and CDR2 SYGVKD. This CDR3 comprises 14 residues. Here the CDR3 DNA reads TGTGCCATCAGTGCTACACAGGGGACCTATGGCTACACCTTC. Amino acids: CAISATQGTYGYTF.

The rearrangement links TRBV11-2 to TRBJ2-1; 7 bases fit TRBD2. This CDR3 has 14 amino acids. Trimming cost V 4 bases and J 9 bases; bases outside gene matches: 9. CDR1 is SGHAT, CDR2 FQNNGV, per germline. The CDR3 reads CASSSLRIAGEQFF. Here the CDR3 DNA reads TGTGCCAGCAGCTCCTTACGTATAGCGGGTGAGCAGTTCTTC.

Here the CDR3 DNA reads TGTGCCAGCTCACCCAGACACCCCACCGGGGAGCTGTTTTTT. It yields the protein CASSPRHPTGELFF. The rearrangement links TRBV18 to TRBJ2-2, with no clear D. Deletions cut 3 bases from V and 4 bases from J, with 9 bases between. The CDR3 has 14 amino acids. CDR1 is KGHSH and CDR2 is LQKENI in the germline V gene.

The rearrangement joins TRBV28 to TRBJ2-1; D gene unclear. CDR1 is MDHEN, CDR2 SYDVKM, per germline. V was trimmed by 5 bases and J by 6 bases, leaving 5 bases between them. The CDR3 extends over 11 amino acids. CDR3 sequence reads: CASSPFNEQFF. CDR3 coding DNA: TGTGCCAGCAGTCCCTTCAATGAGCAGTTCTTC.